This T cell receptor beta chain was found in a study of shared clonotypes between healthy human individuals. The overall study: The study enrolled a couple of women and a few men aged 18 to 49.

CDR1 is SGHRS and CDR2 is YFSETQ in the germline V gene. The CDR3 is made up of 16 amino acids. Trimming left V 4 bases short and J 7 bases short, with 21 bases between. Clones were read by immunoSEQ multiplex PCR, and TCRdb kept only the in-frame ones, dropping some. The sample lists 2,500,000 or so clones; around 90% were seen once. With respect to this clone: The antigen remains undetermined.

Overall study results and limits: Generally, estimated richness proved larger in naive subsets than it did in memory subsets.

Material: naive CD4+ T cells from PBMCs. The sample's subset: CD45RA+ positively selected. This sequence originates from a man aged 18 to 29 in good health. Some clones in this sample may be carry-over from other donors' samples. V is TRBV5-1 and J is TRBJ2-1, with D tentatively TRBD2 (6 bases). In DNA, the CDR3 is TGCGCCAGCAGCGCCATGCTAGCGCCCAGAGGGAATGAGCAGTTCTTC. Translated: CASSAMLAPRGNEQFF. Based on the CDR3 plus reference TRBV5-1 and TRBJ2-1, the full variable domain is KAGVTQTPRYLIKTRGQQVTLSCSPISGHRSVSWYQQTPGQGLQFLFEYFSETQRNKGNFPGRFSGRQFSNSRSEMNVSTLELGDSALYLCASSAMLAPRGNEQFFGPGTRLTVL.